This T cell receptor (beta chain) was retrieved from a study of T cell responses to AZD1222 COVID-19 vaccine. Clones were read by immunoSEQ multiplex PCR, and TCRdb kept only the in-frame ones, dropping some. Altogether fewer than 130,000 clones are present, more than 85% being singletons, with the ten largest covering 1% to 1.5%. Study-wide results and limits: Clonal diversity was possibly underestimated, and the donors were mostly white British, with more females.

This clone has just one count. Its antigen is currently unknown. Other DNA variants within this sample encode the same CDR3. CDR3 size: 11 residues. V was trimmed by 2 bases and J by 5 bases, leaving 3 bases between them. Looked up from germline, CDR1 is KGHSH and CDR2 is LQKENI. The specimen comprised peripheral blood, sampled on day 0 of AZD1222 vaccination. The receptor was derived from an adult in good health. The rearrangement joins TRBV18 to TRBJ2-5, with D hard to call. The CDR3 bases are TGTGCCAGCTCACCAGGCGAGACCCAGTACTTC. This encodes CASSPGETQYF.